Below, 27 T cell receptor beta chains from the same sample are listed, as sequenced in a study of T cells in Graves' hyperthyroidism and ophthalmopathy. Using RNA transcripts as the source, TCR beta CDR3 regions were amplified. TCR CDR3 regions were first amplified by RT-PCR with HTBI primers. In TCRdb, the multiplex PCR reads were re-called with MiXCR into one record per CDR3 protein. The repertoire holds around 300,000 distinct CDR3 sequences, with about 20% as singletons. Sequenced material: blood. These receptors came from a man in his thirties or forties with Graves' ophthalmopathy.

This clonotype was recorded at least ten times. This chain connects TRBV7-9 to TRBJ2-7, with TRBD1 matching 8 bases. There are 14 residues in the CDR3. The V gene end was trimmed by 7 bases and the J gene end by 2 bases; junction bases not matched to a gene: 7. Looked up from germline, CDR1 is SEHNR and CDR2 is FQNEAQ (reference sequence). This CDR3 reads CASNPGTGAYEQYF. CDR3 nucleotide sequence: TGTGCCAGCAACCCCGGGACAGGAGCCTACGAGCAGTACTTC.

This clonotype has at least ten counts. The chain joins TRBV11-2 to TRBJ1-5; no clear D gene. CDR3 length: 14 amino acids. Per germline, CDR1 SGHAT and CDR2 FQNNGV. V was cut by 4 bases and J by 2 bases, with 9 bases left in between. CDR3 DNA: TGTGCCAGCAGCTCCTTCGACGGCAATCAGCCCCAGCATTTT. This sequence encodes CASSSFDGNQPQHF.

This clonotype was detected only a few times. CDR3 sequence: CASSLSGASVSGANVLTF. CDR3 bases: TGTGCCAGCAGCTTAAGTGGAGCTTCCGTATCTGGGGCCAACGTCCTGACTTTC. The chain employs TRBV11-1 and TRBJ2-6; no definite D call. The CDR3 spans 18 residues. V lost 2 bases and J 1 base, leaving 15 bases between the germline ends. Germline V gene sequence: CDR1 SGHAT, CDR2 FQDESV (reference sequence).

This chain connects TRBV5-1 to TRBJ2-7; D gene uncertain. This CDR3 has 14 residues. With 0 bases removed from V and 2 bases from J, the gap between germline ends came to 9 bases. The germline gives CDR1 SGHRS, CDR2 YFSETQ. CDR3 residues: CASSLDGQAYEQYF. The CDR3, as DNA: TGCGCCAGCAGCTTGGATGGGCAGGCCTACGAGCAGTACTTC.

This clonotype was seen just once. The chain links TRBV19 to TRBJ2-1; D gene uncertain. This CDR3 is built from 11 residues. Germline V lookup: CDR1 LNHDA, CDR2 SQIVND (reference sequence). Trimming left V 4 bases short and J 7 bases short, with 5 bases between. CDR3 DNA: TGTGCCAGTAGTAAAAGGAATGAGCAGTTCTTC. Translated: CASSKRNEQFF.

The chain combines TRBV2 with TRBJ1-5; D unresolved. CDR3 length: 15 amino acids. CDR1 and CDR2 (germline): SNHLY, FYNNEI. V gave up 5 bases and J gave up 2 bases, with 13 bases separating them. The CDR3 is CASSSQVGGNQPQHF. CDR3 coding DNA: TGTGCCAGCAGTTCCCAAGTTGGGGGCAATCAGCCCCAGCATTTT.

CDR3 bases: TGTGCCAGCAGCCCGATGGACAGGAGGGGCACTGAAGCTTTCTTT. Its translation is CASSPMDRRGTEAFF. V gene TRBV3-1 combines with J gene TRBJ1-1; 7 bases match TRBD1. The CDR3 extends over 15 amino acids. Trimming took 4 bases from V and 4 from J; bases not matched to a gene: 9. The germline CDR1 and CDR2 sequences are LGHDT and YNNKEL (reference sequence). The full variable domain, with the rest looked up from reference TRBV3-1 and TRBJ1-1, is DTAVSQTPKYLVTQMGNDKSIKCEQNLGHDTMYWYKQDSKKFLKIMFSYNNKELIINETVPNRFSPKSPDKAHLNLHINSLELGDSAVYFCASSPMDRRGTEAFFGQGTRLTVV.

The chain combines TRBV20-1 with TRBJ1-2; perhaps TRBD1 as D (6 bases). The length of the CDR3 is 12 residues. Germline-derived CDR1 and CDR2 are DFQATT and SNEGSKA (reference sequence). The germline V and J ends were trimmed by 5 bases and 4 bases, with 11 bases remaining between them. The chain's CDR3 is CSAGTIFYGYTF. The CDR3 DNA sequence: TGCAGTGCTGGGACAATATTCTATGGCTACACCTTC.

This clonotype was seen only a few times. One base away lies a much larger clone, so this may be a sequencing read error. CDR3 in amino acids: CASTSQNTKAFF. The CDR3 DNA sequence: TGTGCCAGCACCTCCCAGAACACTAAAGCTTTCTTT. The chain links TRBV28 to TRBJ1-1; D is uncertain. The V gene's germline CDR1 is MDHEN and CDR2 SYDVKM. This CDR3 comprises 12 residues.

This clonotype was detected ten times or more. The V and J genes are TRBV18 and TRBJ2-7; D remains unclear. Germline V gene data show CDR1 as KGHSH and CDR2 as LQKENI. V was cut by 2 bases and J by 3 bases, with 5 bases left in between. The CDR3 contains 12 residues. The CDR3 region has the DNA TGTGCCAGCTCACCAGGAGACTACGAGCAGTACTTC. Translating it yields CASSPGDYEQYF.

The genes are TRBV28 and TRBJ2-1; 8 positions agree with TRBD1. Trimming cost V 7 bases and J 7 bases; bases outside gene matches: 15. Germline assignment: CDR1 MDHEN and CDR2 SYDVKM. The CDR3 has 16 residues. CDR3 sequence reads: CASISVGTGFVNEQFF. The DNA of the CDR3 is TGTGCCAGCATATCAGTTGGGACAGGTTTTGTGAATGAGCAGTTCTTC. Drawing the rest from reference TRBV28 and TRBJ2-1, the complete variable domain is DVKVTQSSRYLVKRTGEKVFLECVQDMDHENMFWYRQDPGLGLRLIYFSYDVKMKEKGDIPEGYSVSREKKERFSLILESASTNQTSMYLCASISVGTGFVNEQFFGPGTRLTVL.

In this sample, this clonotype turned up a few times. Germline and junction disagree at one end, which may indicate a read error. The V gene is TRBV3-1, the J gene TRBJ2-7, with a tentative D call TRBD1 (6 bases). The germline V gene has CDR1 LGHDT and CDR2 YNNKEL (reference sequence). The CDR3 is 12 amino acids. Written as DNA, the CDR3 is TGTGCCAGCGGCCAAGACAGGCTGCAGCAGTACTTC. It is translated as CASGQDRLQQYF.

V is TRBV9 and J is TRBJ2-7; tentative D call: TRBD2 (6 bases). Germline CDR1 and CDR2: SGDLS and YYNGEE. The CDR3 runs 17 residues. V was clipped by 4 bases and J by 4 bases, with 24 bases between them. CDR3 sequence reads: CASSLRVRSGWYYEQYF. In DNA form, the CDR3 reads TGTGCCAGCAGCCTTCGCGTTCGCAGCGGGTGGTATTACGAGCAGTACTTC.

The CDR3 region is CASSLAHEVLSGEAFF. Written as DNA, the CDR3 is TGTGCCAGCAGCTTAGCGCATGAGGTTTTGAGCGGTGAAGCTTTCTTT. The V call is TRBV7-8, the J call TRBJ1-1; D gene uncertain. Per germline, CDR1 SGHVS and CDR2 FQNEAQ. CDR3 length: 16 residues. Trimming shortened V by 0 bases and J by 7 bases, and 18 bases separated the two germline ends.

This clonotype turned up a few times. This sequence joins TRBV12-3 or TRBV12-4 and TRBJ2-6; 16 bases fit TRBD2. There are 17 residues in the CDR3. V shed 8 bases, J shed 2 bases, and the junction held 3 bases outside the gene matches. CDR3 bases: TGTGCCAGCGACGGGACTAGCGGGAGGGCTGGGGCCAACGTCCTGACTTTC. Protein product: CASDGTSGRAGANVLTF.

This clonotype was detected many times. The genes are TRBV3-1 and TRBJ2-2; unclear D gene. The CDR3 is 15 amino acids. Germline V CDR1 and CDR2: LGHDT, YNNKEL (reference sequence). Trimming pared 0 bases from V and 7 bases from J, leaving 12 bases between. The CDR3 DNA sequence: TGTGCCAGCAGCCAAGATCGGCGATTTTTCGGGGAGCTGTTTTTT. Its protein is CASSQDRRFFGELFF.

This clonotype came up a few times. CDR3 residues: CATSDSRATEYEQFF. CDR3 coding DNA: TGTGCCACCAGTGATTCGAGGGCTACGGAATATGAGCAGTTCTTC. The chain employs TRBV24-1 and TRBJ2-1, with D possibly TRBD2 on 5 matching bases. The CDR3 sequence is 15 residues long. Trimming took off 2 bases at V and 8 bases at J, with 15 bases between the two ends. Germline V CDR1 and CDR2: KGHDR, SFDVKD.

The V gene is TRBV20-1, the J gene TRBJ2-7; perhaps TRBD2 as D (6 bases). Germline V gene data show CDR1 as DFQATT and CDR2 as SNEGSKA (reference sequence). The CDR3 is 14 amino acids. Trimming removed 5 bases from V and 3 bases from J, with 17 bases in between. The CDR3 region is CSAGFVGRDYEQYF. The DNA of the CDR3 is TGCAGTGCTGGCTTCGTAGGGCGGGACTACGAGCAGTACTTC.

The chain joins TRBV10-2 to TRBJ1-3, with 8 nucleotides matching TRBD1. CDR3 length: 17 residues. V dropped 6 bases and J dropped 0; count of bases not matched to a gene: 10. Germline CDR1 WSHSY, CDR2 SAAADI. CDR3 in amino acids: CASSSSGQVISGNTIYF. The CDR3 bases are TGCGCCAGCAGCTCCTCGGGACAGGTGATCTCTGGAAACACCATATATTTT.

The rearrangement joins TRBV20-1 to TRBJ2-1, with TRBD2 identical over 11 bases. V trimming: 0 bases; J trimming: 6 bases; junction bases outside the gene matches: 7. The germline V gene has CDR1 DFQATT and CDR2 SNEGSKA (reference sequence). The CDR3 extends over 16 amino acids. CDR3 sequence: CSARDRVAGGRNEQFF. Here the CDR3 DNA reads TGCAGTGCTAGAGATCGGGTAGCGGGAGGGCGCAATGAGCAGTTCTTC.

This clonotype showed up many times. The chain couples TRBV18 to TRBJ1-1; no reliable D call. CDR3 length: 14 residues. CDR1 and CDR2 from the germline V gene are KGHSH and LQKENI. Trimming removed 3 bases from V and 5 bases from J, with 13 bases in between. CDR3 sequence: CASSPVKGGTEAFF. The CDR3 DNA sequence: TGTGCCAGCTCACCCGTTAAGGGTGGGACTGAAGCTTTCTTT.

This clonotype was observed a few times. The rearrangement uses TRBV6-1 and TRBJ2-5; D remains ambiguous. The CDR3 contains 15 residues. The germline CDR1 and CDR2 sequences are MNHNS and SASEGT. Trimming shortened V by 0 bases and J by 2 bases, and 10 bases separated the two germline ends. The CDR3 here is CASSEAVGLQETQYF. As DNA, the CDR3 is TGTGCCAGCAGTGAAGCGGTTGGCTTACAAGAGACCCAGTACTTC.

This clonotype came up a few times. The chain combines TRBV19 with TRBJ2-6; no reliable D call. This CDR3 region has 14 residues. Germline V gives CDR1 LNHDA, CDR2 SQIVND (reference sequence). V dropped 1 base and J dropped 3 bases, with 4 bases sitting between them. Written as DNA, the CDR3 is TGTGCCAGTAGTATAGTTGTTGGGGCCAACGTCCTGACTTTC. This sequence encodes CASSIVVGANVLTF.

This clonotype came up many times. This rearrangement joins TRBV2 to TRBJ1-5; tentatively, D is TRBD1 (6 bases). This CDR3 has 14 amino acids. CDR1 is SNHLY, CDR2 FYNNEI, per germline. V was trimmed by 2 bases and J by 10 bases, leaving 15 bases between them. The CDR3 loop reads CASSEQGLPSPQHF. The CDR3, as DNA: TGTGCCAGCAGTGAACAGGGGCTCCCAAGTCCCCAGCATTTT.

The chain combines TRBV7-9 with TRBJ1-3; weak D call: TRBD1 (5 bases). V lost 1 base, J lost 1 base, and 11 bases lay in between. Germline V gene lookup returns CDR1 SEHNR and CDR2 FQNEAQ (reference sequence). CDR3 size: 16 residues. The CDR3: CASSLVGGDSGNTIYF. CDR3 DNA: TGTGCCAGCAGCTTAGTTGGAGGGGATTCTGGAAACACCATATATTTT.

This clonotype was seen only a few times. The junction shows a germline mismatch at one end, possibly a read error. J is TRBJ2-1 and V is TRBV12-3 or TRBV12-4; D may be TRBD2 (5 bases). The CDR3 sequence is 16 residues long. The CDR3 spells CASRLVGGRVYNEQFF. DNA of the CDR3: TGTGCCAGCAGATTAGTCGGCGGGCGGGTCTACAATGAGCAGTTCTTC.

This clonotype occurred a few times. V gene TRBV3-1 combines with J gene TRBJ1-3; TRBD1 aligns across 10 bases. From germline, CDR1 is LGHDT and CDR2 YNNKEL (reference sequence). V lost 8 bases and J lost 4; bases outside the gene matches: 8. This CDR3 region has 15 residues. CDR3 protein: CASGRQGAQGNTIYF. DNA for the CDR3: TGTGCCAGCGGAAGACAGGGGGCGCAGGGAAACACCATATATTTT.